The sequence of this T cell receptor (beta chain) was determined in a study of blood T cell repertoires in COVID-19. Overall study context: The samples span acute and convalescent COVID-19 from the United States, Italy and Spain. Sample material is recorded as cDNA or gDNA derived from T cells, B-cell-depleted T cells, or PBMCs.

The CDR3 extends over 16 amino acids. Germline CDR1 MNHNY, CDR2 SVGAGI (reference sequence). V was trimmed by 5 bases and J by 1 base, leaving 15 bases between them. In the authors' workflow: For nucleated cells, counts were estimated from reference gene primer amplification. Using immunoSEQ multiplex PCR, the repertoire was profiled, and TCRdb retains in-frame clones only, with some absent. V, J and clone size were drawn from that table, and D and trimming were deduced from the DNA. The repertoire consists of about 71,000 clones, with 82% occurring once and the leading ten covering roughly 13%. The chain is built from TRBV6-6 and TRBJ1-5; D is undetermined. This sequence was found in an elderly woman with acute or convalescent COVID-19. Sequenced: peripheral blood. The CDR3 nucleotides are TGTGCCAGCAGTACCGACGGGTTTATGAGCAATCAGCCCCAGCATTTT. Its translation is CASSTDGFMSNQPQHF.